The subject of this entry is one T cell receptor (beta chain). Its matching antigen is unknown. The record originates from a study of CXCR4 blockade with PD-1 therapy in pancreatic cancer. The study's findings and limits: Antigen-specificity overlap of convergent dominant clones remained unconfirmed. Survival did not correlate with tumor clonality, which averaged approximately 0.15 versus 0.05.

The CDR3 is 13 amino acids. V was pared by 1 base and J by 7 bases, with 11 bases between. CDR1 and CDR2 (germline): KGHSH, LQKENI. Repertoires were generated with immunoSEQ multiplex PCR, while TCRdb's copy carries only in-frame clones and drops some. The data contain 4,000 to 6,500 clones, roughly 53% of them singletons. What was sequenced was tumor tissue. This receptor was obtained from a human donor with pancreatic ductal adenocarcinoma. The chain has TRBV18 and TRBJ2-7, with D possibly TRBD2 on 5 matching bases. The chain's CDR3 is CASSPRRSGEQYF. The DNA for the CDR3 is TGTGCCAGCTCACCACGTAGGTCGGGGGAGCAGTACTTC.